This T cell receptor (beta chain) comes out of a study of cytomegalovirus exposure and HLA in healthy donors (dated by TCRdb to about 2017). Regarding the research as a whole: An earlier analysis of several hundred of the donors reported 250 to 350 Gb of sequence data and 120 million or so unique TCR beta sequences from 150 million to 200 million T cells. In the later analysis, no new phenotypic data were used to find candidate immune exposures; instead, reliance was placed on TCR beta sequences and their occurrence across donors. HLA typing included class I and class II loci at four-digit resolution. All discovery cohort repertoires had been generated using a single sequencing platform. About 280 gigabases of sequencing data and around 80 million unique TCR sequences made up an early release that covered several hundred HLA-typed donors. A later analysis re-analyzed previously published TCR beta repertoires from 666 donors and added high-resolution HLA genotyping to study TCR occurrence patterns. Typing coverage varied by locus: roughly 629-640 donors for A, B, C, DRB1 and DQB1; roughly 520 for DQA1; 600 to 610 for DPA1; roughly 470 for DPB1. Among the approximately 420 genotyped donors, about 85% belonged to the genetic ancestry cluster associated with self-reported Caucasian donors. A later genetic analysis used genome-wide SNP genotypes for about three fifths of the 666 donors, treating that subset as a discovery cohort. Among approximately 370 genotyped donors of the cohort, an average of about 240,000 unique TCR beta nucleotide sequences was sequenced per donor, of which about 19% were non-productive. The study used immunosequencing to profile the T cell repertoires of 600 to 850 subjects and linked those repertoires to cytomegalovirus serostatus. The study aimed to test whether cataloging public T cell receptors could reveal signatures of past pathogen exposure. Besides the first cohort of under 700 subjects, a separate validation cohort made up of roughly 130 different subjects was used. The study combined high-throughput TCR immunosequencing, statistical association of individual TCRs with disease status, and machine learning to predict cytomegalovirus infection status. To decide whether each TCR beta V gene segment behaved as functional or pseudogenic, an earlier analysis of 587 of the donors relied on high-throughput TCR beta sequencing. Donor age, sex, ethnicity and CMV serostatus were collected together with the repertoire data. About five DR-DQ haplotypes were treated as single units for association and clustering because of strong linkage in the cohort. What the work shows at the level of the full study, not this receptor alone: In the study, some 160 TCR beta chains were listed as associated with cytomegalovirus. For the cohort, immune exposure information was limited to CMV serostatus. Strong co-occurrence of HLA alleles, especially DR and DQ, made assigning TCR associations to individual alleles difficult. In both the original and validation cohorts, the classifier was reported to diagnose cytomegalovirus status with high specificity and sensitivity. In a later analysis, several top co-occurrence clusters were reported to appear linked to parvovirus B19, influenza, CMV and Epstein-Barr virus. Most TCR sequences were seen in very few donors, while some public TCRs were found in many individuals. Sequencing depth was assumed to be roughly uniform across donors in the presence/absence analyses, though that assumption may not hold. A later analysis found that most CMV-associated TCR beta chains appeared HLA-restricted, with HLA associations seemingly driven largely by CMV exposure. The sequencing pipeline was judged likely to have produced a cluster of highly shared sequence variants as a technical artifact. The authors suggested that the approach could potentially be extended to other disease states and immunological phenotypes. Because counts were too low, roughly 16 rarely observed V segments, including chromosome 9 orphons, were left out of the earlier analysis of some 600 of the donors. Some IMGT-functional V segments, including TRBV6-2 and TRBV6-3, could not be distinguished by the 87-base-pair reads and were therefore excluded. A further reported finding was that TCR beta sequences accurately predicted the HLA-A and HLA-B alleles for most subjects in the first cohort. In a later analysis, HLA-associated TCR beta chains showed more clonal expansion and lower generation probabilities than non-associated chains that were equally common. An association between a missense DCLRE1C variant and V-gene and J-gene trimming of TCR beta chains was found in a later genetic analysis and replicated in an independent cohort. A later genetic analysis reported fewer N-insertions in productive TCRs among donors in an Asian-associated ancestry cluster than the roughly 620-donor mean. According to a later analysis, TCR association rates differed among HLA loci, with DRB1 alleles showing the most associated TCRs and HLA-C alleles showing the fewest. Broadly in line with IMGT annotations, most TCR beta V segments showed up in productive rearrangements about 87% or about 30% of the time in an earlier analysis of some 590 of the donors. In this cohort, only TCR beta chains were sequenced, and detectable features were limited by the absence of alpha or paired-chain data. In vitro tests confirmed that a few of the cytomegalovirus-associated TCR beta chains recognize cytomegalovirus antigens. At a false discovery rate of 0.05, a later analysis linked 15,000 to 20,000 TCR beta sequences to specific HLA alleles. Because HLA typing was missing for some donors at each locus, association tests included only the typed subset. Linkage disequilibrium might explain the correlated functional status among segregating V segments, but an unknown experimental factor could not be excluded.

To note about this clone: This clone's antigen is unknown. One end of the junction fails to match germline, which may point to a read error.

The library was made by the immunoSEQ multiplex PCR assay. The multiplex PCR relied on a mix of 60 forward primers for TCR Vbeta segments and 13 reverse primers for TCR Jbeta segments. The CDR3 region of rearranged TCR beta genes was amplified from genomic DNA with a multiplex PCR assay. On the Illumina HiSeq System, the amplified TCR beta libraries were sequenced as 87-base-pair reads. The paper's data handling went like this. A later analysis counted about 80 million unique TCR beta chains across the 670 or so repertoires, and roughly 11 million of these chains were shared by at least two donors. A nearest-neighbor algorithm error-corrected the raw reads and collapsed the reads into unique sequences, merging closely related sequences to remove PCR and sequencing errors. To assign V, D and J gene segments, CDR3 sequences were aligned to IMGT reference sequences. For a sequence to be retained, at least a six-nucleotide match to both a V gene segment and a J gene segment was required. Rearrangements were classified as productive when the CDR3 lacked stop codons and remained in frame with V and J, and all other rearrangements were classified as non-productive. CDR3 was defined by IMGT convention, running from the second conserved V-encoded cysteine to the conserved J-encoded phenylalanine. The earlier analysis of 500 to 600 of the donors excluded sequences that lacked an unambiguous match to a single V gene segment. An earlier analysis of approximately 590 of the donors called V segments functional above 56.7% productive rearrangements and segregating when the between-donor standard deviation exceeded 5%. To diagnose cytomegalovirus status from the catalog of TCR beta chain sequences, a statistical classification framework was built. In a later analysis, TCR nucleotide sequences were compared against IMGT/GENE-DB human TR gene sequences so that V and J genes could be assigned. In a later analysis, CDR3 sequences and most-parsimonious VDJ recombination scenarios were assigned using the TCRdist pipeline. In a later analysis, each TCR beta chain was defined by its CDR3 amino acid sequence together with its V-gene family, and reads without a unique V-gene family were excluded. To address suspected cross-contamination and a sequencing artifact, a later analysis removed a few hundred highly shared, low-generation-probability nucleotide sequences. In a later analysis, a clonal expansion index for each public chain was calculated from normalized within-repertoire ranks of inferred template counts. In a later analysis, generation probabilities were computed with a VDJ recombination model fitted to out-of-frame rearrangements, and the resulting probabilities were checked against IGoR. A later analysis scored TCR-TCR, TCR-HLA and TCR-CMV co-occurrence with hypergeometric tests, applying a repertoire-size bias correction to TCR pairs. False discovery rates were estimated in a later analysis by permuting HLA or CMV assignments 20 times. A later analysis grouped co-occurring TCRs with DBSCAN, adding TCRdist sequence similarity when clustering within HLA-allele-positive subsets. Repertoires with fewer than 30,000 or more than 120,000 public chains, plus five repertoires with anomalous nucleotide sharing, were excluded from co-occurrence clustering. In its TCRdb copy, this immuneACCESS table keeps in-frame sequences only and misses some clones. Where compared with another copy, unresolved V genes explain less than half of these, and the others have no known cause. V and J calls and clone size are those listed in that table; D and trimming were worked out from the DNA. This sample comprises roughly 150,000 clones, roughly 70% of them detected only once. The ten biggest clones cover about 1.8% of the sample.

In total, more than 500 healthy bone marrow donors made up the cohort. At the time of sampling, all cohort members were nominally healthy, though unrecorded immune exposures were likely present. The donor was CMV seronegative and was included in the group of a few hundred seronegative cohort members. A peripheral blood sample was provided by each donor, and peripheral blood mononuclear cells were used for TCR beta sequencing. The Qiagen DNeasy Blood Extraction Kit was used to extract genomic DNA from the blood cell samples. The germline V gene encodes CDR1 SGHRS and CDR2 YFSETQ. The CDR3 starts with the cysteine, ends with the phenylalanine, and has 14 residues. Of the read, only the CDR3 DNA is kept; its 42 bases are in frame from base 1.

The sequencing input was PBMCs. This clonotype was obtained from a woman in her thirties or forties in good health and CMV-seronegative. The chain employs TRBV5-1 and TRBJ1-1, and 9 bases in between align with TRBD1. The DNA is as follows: TGCGCCAGCACCTTGACAGGGGGGGACACTGAAGCTTTCTTT. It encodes CASTLTGGDTEAFF.